What follows describes a single T cell receptor beta chain. This record belongs to a study of shared clonotypes between healthy human individuals. Study context: The donor group consisted of two women and three men, aged 18 to 49.

The V gene end was trimmed by 5 bases and the J gene end by 8 bases; junction bases not matched to a gene: 9. Germline assignment: CDR1 SGHTA and CDR2 FQGNSA. This CDR3 has 14 amino acids. Measured with immunoSEQ multiplex PCR; TCRdb has only the in-frame clones, and not every one. The data contain fewer than 550,000 clones, 75% to 80% of them singletons. The receptor was derived from a woman in her forties in good health. Some clones in this sample may be carry-over from other donors' samples. This chain connects TRBV7-2 to TRBJ2-1, with TRBD2 matching over 7 bases. Specimen: PBMCs. The chain's CDR3 is CASSTQGGSDEQFF. The CDR3 DNA reads as TGTGCCAGCAGCACCCAGGGCGGGAGTGATGAGCAGTTCTTC.